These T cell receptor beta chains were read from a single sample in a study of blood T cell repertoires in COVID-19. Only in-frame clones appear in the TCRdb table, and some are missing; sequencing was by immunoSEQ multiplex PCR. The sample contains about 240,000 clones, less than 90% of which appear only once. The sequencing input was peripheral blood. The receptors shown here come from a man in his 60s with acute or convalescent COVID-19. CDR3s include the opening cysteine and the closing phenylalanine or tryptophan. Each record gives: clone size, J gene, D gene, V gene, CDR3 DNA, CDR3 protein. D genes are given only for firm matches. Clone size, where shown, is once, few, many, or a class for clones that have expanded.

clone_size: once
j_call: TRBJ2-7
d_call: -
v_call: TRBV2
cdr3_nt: TGTGCCAGCAGTAAATTACAGGGAATCGGCGAGCAGTACTTC
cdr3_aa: CASSKLQGIGEQYF

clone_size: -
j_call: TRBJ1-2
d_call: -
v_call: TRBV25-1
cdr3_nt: TGTGCCAGCACGGAGGGCTATGGCTACACCTTC
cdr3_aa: CASTEGYGYTF

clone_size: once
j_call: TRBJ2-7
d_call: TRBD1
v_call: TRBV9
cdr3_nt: TGTGCCAGCAGCGTAGCACCGGGACAGGGAAGCGAGCAGTACTTC
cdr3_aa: CASSVAPGQGSEQYF

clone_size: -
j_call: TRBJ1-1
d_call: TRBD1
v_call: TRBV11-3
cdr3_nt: TGTGCCAGCAGCTACGGACAGGGGGCTCCGAACACTGAAGCTTTCTTT
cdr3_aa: CASSYGQGAPNTEAFF

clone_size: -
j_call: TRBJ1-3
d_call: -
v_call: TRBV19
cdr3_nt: TGTGCCAGTAGTATCCCCACCGGGACATCTGGAAACACCATATATTTT
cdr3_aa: CASSIPTGTSGNTIYF

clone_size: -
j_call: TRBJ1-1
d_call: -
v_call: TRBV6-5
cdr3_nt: TGTGCCAGCAGTTACTCGATTAGACTCCACACTGAAGCTTTCTTT
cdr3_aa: CASSYSIRLHTEAFF

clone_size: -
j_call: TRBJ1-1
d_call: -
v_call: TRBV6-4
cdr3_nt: TGTGCCAGCAGGTCGGAGGGGAACACTGAAGCTTTCTTT
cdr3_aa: CASRSEGNTEAFF

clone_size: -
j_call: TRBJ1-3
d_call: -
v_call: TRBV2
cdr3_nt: TGTGCCAGCAACGCAGGGTTGGGGAACACCATATATTTT
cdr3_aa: CASNAGLGNTIYF

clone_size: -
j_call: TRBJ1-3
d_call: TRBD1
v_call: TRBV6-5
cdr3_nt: TGTGCCAGCCTGACAGGGTTTGGAAACACCATATATTTT
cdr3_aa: CASLTGFGNTIYF

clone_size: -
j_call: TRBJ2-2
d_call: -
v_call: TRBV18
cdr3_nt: TGTGCCAGCTCACCGCAGGCAGAGATTGGGGAGCTGTTTTTT
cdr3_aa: CASSPQAEIGELFF

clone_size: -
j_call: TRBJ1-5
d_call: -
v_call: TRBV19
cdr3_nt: TGTGCCACCGGACAGTTGAATGGCAATCAGCCCCAGCATTTT
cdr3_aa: CATGQLNGNQPQHF

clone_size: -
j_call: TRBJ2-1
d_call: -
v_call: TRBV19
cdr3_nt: TGTGCCAGTAGTGTCCCCGGACGGGAAAATGAGCAGTTCTTC
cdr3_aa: CASSVPGRENEQFF

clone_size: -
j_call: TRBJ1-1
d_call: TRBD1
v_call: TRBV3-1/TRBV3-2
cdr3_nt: TGTGCCAGCAGCCATCCACAGGGGGCGAACACTGAAGCTTTCTTT
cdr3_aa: CASSHPQGANTEAFF

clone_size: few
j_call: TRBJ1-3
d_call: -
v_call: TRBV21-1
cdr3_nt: TGTGCCAGCAGCGACCGACGAACAGGGGCTGGAAACACCATATATTTT
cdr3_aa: CASSDRRTGAGNTIYF

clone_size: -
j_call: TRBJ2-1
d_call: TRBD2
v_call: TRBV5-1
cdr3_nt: TGCGCCAGCAGCTTGGAGGTCAGGGAGGGTGAGCAGTTCTTC
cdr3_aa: CASSLEVREGEQFF